One sample yielded the 10 T cell receptor beta chains listed below, sequenced in a study of T cells in Graves' hyperthyroidism and ophthalmopathy. Amplification of TCR beta CDR3 regions used RNA as the template. RT-PCR in the first round (using the HTBI primer set) targeted the TCR CDR3. TCRdb analysed the multiplex PCR reads with MiXCR anew, one entry per CDR3 protein. The data contain 250,000 to 350,000 distinct CDR3 sequences, about a sixth of them singletons. The sample taken for sequencing was blood. The receptor source for this set is a woman aged 55-75 years with Graves' ophthalmopathy.

This clonotype was counted ten times or more. This chain links TRBV2 with TRBJ2-5; 8 nucleotides match TRBD2. This CDR3 contains 14 residues. Germline V lookup: CDR1 SNHLY, CDR2 FYNNEI. Germline trimming cut 4 bases from V and 4 bases from J; bases unmatched to any gene: 5. Here the CDR3 DNA reads TGTGCCAGCAGTGGCGTGGCGGGGGGAGAGACCCAGTACTTC. Translation gives CASSGVAGGETQYF.

This clonotype was counted at least ten times. The chain carries TRBV7-2 and TRBJ1-2, with 10 bases aligning to TRBD1. The CDR3 covers 13 residues. Germline trimming cut 5 bases from V and 8 bases from J; bases unmatched to any gene: 5. In germline, CDR1 is SGHTA, CDR2 FQGNSA. Here the CDR3 reads CASSRDRGEGYTF. The CDR3 DNA reads as TGTGCCAGCAGCAGGGACAGGGGAGAGGGCTACACCTTC.

The gene calls are TRBV11-2 and TRBJ1-2; unclear D gene. Trimming stripped 1 base from V and 8 bases from J, with 8 bases between. Germline V gene sequence: CDR1 SGHAT, CDR2 FQNNGV. CDR3 length equals 12 residues. The chain's CDR3 is CASSLVLGGYTF. Written as DNA, the CDR3 is TGTGCCAGCAGCTTAGTCTTGGGAGGCTACACCTTC.

This clonotype was observed a handful of times. A much larger clone lies a single base off, so this may be a read error. The chain joins TRBV7-2 to TRBJ1-5, with D uncertain. Germline CDR1 is SGHTA and CDR2 is FQGNSA. There are 16 residues in the CDR3. Trimming took 0 bases from V and 2 from J, leaving 11 bases between them. The chain's CDR3 is CASSLAPGVRNQPQHF. CDR3 DNA: TGTGCCAGCAGCTTAGCGCCCGGGGTTCGCAATCAGCCCCAGCATTTT.

This clonotype was detected many times. The genes are TRBV18 and TRBJ1-2; D not certain. V was shortened by 0 bases and J by 2 bases, with 7 bases between the two germline ends. The CDR3 runs to 14 residues. Germline V lookup: CDR1 KGHSH, CDR2 LQKENI. The CDR3 sequence is CASSPPPENYGYTF. The CDR3 DNA is TGTGCCAGCTCACCACCGCCAGAAAACTATGGCTACACCTTC.

Ten or more counts support this clonotype. V is TRBV6-1 and J is TRBJ2-5; D possibly matches TRBD1 or TRBD2 (6 bases each). V was pared by 7 bases and J by 5 bases, with 11 bases between. Germline V CDR1 and CDR2: MNHNS, SASEGT. The CDR3 is made up of 12 amino acids. CDR3 sequence (DNA): TGTGCCAGCATGGGGGCGGGGGAGACCCAGTACTTC. This sequence encodes CASMGAGETQYF.

V usage is TRBV12-5 and J usage is TRBJ1-2; TRBD1 agrees at 7 bases. Per germline, CDR1 LGHNT and CDR2 FRNRAP. V was pared by 6 bases and J by 8 bases, with 9 bases of the junction left unmatched. The CDR3 sequence is 13 residues long. The CDR3 DNA follows: TGTGCTAGTGGCAACAGGGGAATAGGGGGCTACACCTTC. Translated, it gives CASGNRGIGGYTF.

Only a few counts were recorded for this clonotype. The rearrangement uses TRBV29-1 and TRBJ2-6, with a weak D call TRBD1 (6 bases). Germline V gene data show CDR1 as SQVTM and CDR2 as ANQGSEA. The V and J ends lost 3 bases and 0 bases respectively, with 12 bases between them. CDR3 length: 16 residues. The CDR3 is CSVDSGADSGANVLTF. Here the CDR3 DNA reads TGCAGCGTTGATTCAGGGGCCGACTCTGGGGCCAACGTCCTGACTTTC. Combining the CDR3 with reference TRBV29-1 and TRBJ2-6 gives the whole variable domain SAVISQKPSRDICQRGTSLTIQCQVDSQVTMMFWYRQQPGQSLTLIATANQGSEATYESGFVIDKFPISRPNLTFSTLTVSNMSPEDSSIYLCSVDSGADSGANVLTFGAGSRLTVL.

The chain employs TRBV5-1 and TRBJ1-4; 7 bases fit TRBD1. CDR3 length: 16 residues. The V segment lost 3 bases and the J segment 4 bases; nucleotides outside the gene matches: 9. Germline V CDR1 and CDR2: SGHRS, YFSETQ. The CDR3 region has the DNA TGCGCCAGCAGCTGGGGACAGTCTCCCTATAATGAAAAACTGTTTTTT. Its protein is CASSWGQSPYNEKLFF.

The CDR3 is CASSYPDTQYF. The DNA of the CDR3 is TGTGCCAGCAGTTACCCGGATACGCAGTATTTT. V gene TRBV6-2 or TRBV6-3 combines with J gene TRBJ2-3; D gene uncertain. Germline lookup yields CDR1 MNHEY and CDR2 SVGEGT. V dropped 2 bases and J dropped 6 bases, with 3 bases sitting between them. The CDR3 has 11 amino acids.